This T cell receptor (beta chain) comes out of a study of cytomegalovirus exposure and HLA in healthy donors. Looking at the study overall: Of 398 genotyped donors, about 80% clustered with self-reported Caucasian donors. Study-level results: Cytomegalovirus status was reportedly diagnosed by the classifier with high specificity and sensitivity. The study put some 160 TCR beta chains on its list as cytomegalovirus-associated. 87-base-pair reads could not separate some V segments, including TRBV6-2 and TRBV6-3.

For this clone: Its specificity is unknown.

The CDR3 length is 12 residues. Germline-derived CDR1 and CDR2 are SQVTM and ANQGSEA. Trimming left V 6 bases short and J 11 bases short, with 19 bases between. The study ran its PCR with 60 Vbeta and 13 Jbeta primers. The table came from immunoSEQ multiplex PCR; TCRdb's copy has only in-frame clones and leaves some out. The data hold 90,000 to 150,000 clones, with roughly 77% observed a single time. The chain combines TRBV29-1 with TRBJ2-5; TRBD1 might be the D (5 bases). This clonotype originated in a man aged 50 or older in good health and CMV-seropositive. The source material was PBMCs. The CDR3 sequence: CSVASTGREQYF. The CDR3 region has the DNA TGCAGCGTAGCCAGCACAGGTAGAGAGCAGTACTTC.